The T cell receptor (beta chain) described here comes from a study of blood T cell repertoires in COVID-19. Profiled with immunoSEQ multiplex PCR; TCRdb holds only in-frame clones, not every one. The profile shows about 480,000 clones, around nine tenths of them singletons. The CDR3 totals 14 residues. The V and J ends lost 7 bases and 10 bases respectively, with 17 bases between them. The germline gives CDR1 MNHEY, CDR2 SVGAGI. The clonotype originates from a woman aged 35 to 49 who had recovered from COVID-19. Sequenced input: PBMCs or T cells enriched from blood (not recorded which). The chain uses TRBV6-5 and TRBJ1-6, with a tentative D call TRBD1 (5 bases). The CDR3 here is CASTSWQGGSPLHF. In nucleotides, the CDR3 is TGTGCCAGCACCTCTTGGCAGGGAGGCTCACCCCTCCACTTT.